A selection of T cell receptor beta chains follows, all from one sample in a study of tumor and adjacent non-tumor tissue in lung cancer. TCRdb re-derived calls from the multiplex PCR reads in MiXCR, one entry per CDR3 protein. The table lists 45,000 to 65,000 distinct CDR3 sequences, 60% to 80% of them singletons, with more than 20% in the top ten. Sequencing used distant non-tumor lung tissue. The receptors come from a woman aged 60 to 75 with non-small cell lung cancer. CDR3s include the opening cysteine and the closing phenylalanine or tryptophan. D genes are given only for firm matches. The listing skips clone size in some rows; elsewhere it reads once, few, many or a size class.

V	size	J	length	D	CDR3	DNA
TRBV4-1	-	TRBJ2-1	15	-	CACSQVSGVYNEQFF	TGCGCCTGCAGCCAAGTTTCTGGGGTCTACAATGAGCAGTTCTTC
TRBV5-1	-	TRBJ2-2	15	-	CASSFPTGDTGELFF	TGCGCCAGCAGCTTCCCGACAGGTGACACCGGGGAGCTGTTTTTT
TRBV4-3	-	TRBJ2-1	17	TRBD2	CTSSQASGLAGGNEQFF	TGCACCAGCAGTCAAGCATCGGGACTAGCGGGAGGGAATGAGCAGTTCTTC
TRBV4-1	-	TRBJ1-5	13	-	CASSRDQGQPQHF	TGCGCGAGCAGCCGAGATCAGGGTCAGCCCCAGCATTTT
TRBV20-1	-	TRBJ2-1	18	-	CCARAAGSPLNSYNEQFF	TGCTGTGCTAGAGCAGCGGGTTCACCCCTTAACTCCTACAATGAGCAGTTCTTC
TRBV11-2	once	TRBJ1-5	13	-	CASSLERNLPQHF	TGTGCCAGCAGCTTAGAACGCAATCTGCCCCAGCATTTT
TRBV6-6	-	TRBJ2-3	12	TRBD1	CACDRGQDTQYF	TGTGCCTGCGACAGGGGGCAAGATACGCAGTATTTC
TRBV4-3	-	TRBJ2-3	15	-	CASSSGLTGTDTQYF	TGCGCCAGCAGCAGTGGACTAACGGGCACAGATACGCAGTATTTT
TRBV30	-	TRBJ1-1	15	-	CAWSVRGSRDTEAFF	TGTGCCTGGAGTGTAAGAGGGTCTAGAGACACTGAAGCCTTCTTT
TRBV14	once	TRBJ2-7	12	-	CTSNPDHREQYF	TGTACCAGCAACCCAGACCACCGCGAGCAGTACTTC
TRBV12-3/TRBV12-4	medium-sized	TRBJ2-5	14	-	CASSLRQGEQTQYF	TGTGCCAGCAGTTTACGGCAGGGCGAACAGACCCAGTACTTC
TRBV6-5	medium-sized	TRBJ2-3	15	TRBD2	CASSLAGGPTDTQYF	TGTGCCAGCAGCCTAGCGGGGGGGCCGACAGATACGCAGTATTTT
TRBV12-3/TRBV12-4	once	TRBJ2-7	15	TRBD1	CASSIQGTRRIVQYF	TGTGCCAGCAGTATACAGGGGACCAGGAGAATCGTGCAGTACTTC
TRBV30	many	TRBJ1-6	13	TRBD1	CARQGEAHSPLHF	TGTGCCCGTCAGGGGGAGGCTCACTCACCCCTCCACTTT
TRBV29-1	-	TRBJ1-1	14	-	CSVKGRAGNTKAFF	TGCAGCGTTAAAGGGCGGGCGGGGAACACTAAAGCTTTCTTT
TRBV6-2/TRBV6-3	-	TRBJ2-4	13	-	CASSYNVQNTQYF	TGTGCCAGCAGTTACAATGTTCAAAACACTCAGTACTTC
TRBV28	many	TRBJ2-1	17	TRBD2	CASSSLDGRASANEQFF	TGTGCCAGCAGTTCGTTAGACGGGAGGGCCTCGGCGAATGAGCAGTTCTTC
TRBV4-3	-	TRBJ1-3	16	-	CTSSQDPGATGNTIYF	TGCACCAGCAGCCAAGATCCGGGGGCTACTGGAAACACTATATATTTT
TRBV6-2/TRBV6-3	-	TRBJ2-7	13	-	CTRPRATAYVQYF	TGTACCAGACCACGCGCGACAGCCTACGTGCAGTACTTC
TRBV12-3/TRBV12-4	-	TRBJ2-1	17	-	CASSLRRALSPNNKEFF	TGTGCCAGCAGTTTGCGCAGGGCTCTTAGTCCGAACAATAAGGAGTTCTTC
TRBV7-8	-	TRBJ1-6	14	-	CARSLGRTNPPLHF	TGTGCCAGAAGCTTAGGCCGGACTAATCCACCCCTCCACTTT
TRBV4-2	-	TRBJ1-6	16	-	CASSQQGGCYNSPLDF	TGTGCCAGCAGCCAGCAAGGGGGATGCTATAATTCACCCCTCGACTTT
TRBV4-3	-	TRBJ2-3	15	-	CASSQGTNGTDTQYF	TGCGCCAGCAGCCAAGGGACTAACGGGACAGATACGCAGTATTTC
TRBV28	-	TRBJ2-5	14	-	CASSPPGKRETLYF	TGTGCCAGCAGCCCACCGGGGAAGAGGGAGACCCTGTACTTC
TRBV10-3	-	TRBJ2-6	16	-	CDISESAGTWANVLTF	TGTGACATCAGTGAGTCAGCAGGGACTTGGGCCAACGTCCTGACTTTC
TRBV11-1	once	TRBJ2-1	17	-	CASSRGFAASSYNKQFF	TGTGCCAGTAGTAGGGGTTTCGCAGCGAGCTCCTACAATAAGCAGTTCTTC
TRBV6-2/TRBV6-3	-	TRBJ2-2	17	-	CASSYTQERANTGDLFF	TGTGCTAGCAGTTACACCCAAGAGAGGGCCAACACCGGGGATCTGTTTTTT
TRBV20-1	many	TRBJ2-1	15	-	CSARDLEGVGNEQFF	TGCAGTGCTAGAGATTTAGAGGGAGTCGGGAATGAGCAGTTCTTC
TRBV11-3	-	TRBJ2-3	16	-	CANSPYEDQHTDTQYF	TGTGCCAACAGCCCCTACGAAGACCAACACACAGATACGCAGTATTTT
TRBV6-2/TRBV6-3	-	TRBJ2-1	15	-	CTSRPLARSYNEQFF	TGTACCAGCAGACCTCTAGCTAGGTCCTATAATGAGCAGTTCTTC
TRBV6-4	-	TRBJ2-3	15	TRBD1	CASSDSTGSTYTQYF	TGTGCCAGTAGTGACTCGACAGGGTCCACATATACGCAGTATTTT
TRBV11-2	once	TRBJ1-2	13	-	CASSLIELCGCTF	TGTGCCAGCAGCTTAATAGAGCTGTGTGGCTGCACCTTC
TRBV6-2/TRBV6-3	-	TRBJ1-2	13	-	CGSGPGMRYGYTF	TGTGGCAGCGGACCCGGGATGCGCTATGGCTACACCTTC
TRBV7-8	-	TRBJ2-5	17	-	CASSPRGTGLRQDTQYF	TGTGCCAGCAGCCCCCGAGGCACCGGCCTAAGGCAAGATACCCAGTACTTC
TRBV12-3/TRBV12-4	-	TRBJ2-3	20	TRBD2	CASSFKTPLGMREGKDTQYF	TGTGCCAGCAGTTTTAAGACCCCTCTTGGTATGCGGGAGGGCAAAGATACGCAGTATTTT
TRBV12-3/TRBV12-4	once	TRBJ2-2	15	TRBD1	CASSRQGMNTGELLF	TGTGCCAGCAGCAGACAGGGCATGAACACAGGGGAGCTGCTTTTT
TRBV12-5	-	TRBJ1-5	16	TRBD1	CASGGQLFKSNQPQQF	TGTGCTAGTGGGGGACAGCTTTTTAAAAGCAATCAGCCCCAGCAATTT
TRBV28	-	TRBJ2-6	17	-	CVSSPQGGSSGANVLSF	TGTGTCAGCAGTCCCCAGGGGGGGAGCTCTGGGGCCAACGTCCTGTCTTTC